This T cell receptor (beta chain) was profiled in a study of identical twins. Study observations and caveats: Researchers reported excess low generation probability among twin-shared out-of-frame alpha sequences.

Healthy Caucasians, and only they, were the donors. V shed 0 bases, J shed 6 bases, and the junction held 9 bases outside the gene matches. Per the germline V gene, CDR1 is MGHRA and CDR2 is YSYEKL. The CDR3 consists of 17 residues. A remark on this clonotype: Its antigen is unknown.

TCRdb reprocessed the 5' RACE reads via MiXCR and lists one record per CDR3 protein. This sample has nearly 900,000 distinct CDR3 sequences, with approximately 13% found just once. These same data were also listed under a study on yellow fever vaccine responses in identical twins.

The clonotype originates from a woman under 30 in good health. The chain links TRBV4-1 to TRBJ2-7, with TRBD2 identical over 12 bases. Source material: PBMCs. CDR3 in DNA: TGCGCCAGCAGCCAAGATCCTAGCGGGAGGGAGGGCCGCGAGCAGTACTTC. Translation gives CASSQDPSGREGREQYF.